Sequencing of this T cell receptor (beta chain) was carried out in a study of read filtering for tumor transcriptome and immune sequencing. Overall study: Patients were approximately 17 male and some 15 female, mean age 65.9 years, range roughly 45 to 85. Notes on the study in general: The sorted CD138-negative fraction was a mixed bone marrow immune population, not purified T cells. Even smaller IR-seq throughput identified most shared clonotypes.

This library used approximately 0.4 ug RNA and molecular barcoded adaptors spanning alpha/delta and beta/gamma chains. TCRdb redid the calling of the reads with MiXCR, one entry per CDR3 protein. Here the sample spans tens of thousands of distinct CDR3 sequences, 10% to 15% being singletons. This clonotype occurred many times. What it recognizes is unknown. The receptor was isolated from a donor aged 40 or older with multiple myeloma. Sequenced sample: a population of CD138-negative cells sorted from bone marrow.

The CDR3 bases are TGTGCCAGCTCACTCGGGGGAGATGACACTGAAGCTTTCTTT. It translates to CASSLGGDDTEAFF. The chain has TRBV18 and TRBJ1-1; D possibly corresponds to TRBD1 (5 bases). Trimming took 4 bases from V and 3 from J, leaving 12 bases between them. The CDR3 extends over 14 amino acids. The germline V gene encodes CDR1 KGHSH and CDR2 LQKENI.